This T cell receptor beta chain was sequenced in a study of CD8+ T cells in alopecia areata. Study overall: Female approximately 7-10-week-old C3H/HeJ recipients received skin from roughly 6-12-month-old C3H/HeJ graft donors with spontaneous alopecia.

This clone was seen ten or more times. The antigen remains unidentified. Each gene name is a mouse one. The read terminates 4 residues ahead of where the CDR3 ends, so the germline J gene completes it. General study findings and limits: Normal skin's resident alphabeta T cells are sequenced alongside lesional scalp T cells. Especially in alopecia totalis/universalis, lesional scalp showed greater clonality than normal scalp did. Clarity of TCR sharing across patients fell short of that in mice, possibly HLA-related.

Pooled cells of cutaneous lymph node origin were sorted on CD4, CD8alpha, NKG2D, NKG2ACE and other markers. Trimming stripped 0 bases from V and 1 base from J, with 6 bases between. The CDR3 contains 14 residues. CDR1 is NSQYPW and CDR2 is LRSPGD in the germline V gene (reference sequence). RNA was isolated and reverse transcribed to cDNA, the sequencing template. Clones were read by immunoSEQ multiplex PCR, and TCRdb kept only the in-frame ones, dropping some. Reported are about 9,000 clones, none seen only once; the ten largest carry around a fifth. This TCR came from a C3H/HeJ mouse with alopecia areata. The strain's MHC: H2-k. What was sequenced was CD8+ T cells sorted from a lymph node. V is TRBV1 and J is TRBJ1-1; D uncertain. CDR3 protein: CTCSADTRNTEVFF. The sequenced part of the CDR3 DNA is TGCACCTGCAGTGCAGATACCAGAAACACA.